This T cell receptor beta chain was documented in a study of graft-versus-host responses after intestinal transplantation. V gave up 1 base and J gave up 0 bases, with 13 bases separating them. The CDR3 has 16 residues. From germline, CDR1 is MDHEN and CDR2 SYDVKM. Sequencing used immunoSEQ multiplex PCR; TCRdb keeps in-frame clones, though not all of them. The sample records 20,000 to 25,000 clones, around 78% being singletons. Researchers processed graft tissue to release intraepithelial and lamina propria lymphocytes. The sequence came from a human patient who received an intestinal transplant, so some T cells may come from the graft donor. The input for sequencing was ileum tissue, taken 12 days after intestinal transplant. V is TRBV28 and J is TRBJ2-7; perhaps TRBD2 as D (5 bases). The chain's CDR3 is CASSLYPLGDSYEQYF. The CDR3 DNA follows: TGTGCCAGCAGTTTATATCCCCTCGGGGACTCCTACGAGCAGTACTTC.